Below are 21 T cell receptor beta chains sequenced from a single sample in a study of T cells in Graves' hyperthyroidism and ophthalmopathy. Researchers amplified the TCR beta CDR3 regions from RNA transcripts. First-round RT-PCR of the TCR CDR3 relied on the HTBI primer set. TCRdb re-derived calls from the multiplex PCR reads in MiXCR, one entry per CDR3 protein. The sample has hundreds of thousands of distinct CDR3 sequences; about 24% are singletons. What was sequenced was blood. All receptors derive from a woman aged 25 to 39 with Graves' ophthalmopathy.

This clonotype has ten or more counts. This chain connects TRBV29-1 to TRBJ2-7; perhaps TRBD1 as D (5 bases). The CDR3 is 11 amino acids. From germline, CDR1 is SQVTM and CDR2 ANQGSEA. V was cut by 7 bases and J by 6 bases, with 13 bases left in between. The CDR3 bases are TGCAGCGCTAAGGACAATGGCGAGCAGTACTTC. It codes for CSAKDNGEQYF.

This clonotype was counted at least ten times. The chain has TRBV2 and TRBJ1-1, with D uncertain. V gave up 2 bases and J gave up 4 bases, with 8 bases separating them. This CDR3 contains 13 residues. Germline assignment: CDR1 SNHLY and CDR2 FYNNEI. CDR3 amino acids: CASSEFRATEAFF. DNA of the CDR3: TGTGCCAGCAGTGAATTCCGGGCCACTGAAGCTTTCTTT.

This clonotype was counted only a few times. This rearrangement joins TRBV4-1 to TRBJ1-2; D not resolved. Deletions cut 3 bases from V and 8 bases from J, with 13 bases between. Germline assignment: CDR1 MGHRA and CDR2 YSYEKL. This CDR3 has 13 amino acids. CDR3 in amino acids: CASSHLGADGYTF. The CDR3 bases are TGCGCCAGCAGCCATTTAGGAGCCGACGGCTACACCTTC.

The genes are TRBV7-9 and TRBJ2-7; 8 bases are a match to TRBD1. Germline V gene lookup returns CDR1 SEHNR and CDR2 FQNEAQ (reference sequence). This CDR3 contains 15 residues. With 4 bases clipped from V and 0 bases from J, the junction kept 5 bases outside the gene matches. This CDR3 is CASSSGQEPSYEQYF. The CDR3 DNA follows: TGTGCCAGCAGCTCGGGACAGGAGCCCTCCTACGAGCAGTACTTC.

This clonotype was found many times. The chain couples TRBV15 to TRBJ2-5, with 8 bases fitting TRBD1. The CDR3 contains 14 residues. J gave up 4 bases and V 0 bases, and 1 base lay outside the gene matches. The germline CDR1 and CDR2 sequences are LNHNV and YYDKDF (reference sequence). CDR3 amino acids: CATSRDRGLETQYF. The DNA of the CDR3 is TGTGCCACCAGCAGAGACAGGGGGCTAGAGACCCAGTACTTC.

This clonotype has ten or more counts. The chain joins TRBV19 to TRBJ2-5; D is uncertain. The CDR3 has 11 residues. Germline CDR1 LNHDA, CDR2 SQIVND (reference sequence). Between the trimmed V and J ends, which lost 10 bases and 7 bases, there was a span of 13 bases. CDR3 DNA sequence: TGTGCCACTGGGCCTTTAGGGACCCAGTACTTC. The encoded protein is CATGPLGTQYF.

CDR3 in amino acids: CASSERGLSRQTQYF. CDR3 sequence (DNA): TGTGCCAGCAGTGAACGTGGACTCTCGCGACAGACCCAGTACTTC. This rearrangement joins TRBV6-1 to TRBJ2-5, with a possible D match to TRBD2 (5 bases). CDR1 is MNHNS, CDR2 SASEGT, per germline. Trimming removed 2 bases at V and 6 bases at J, with 16 bases between. The CDR3 is 15 residues long.

This clonotype was observed at least ten times. The rearrangement uses TRBV12-3 or TRBV12-4 and TRBJ1-2, with 9 bases fitting TRBD1. This CDR3 is built from 14 residues. J was trimmed by 7 bases and V by 3 bases; bases with no gene match: 6. CDR3 nucleotides: TGTGCCAGCAGTTTTCCGGGACAGGGCTCTGGCTACACCTTC. Translating it yields CASSFPGQGSGYTF.

This clonotype showed up just a few times. The V and J genes are TRBV2 and TRBJ2-7; D unclear. The assigned J gene may be wrong: the sequence end matches TRBJ2-1 better. The CDR3 covers 11 residues. Per the germline V gene, CDR1 is SNHLY and CDR2 is FYNNEI. The CDR3 DNA follows: TGTGCCAGCAGTTCTGGGAACGAGCAGTTCTTC. Its protein is CASSSGNEQFF.

This clonotype was observed many times. Here the CDR3 omits its conserved ending phenylalanine or tryptophan, so a read error is the likely source. V and J are TRBV12-3 or TRBV12-4 and TRBJ1-1; no definite D call. V lost 1 base, J lost 4 bases, and 7 bases lay in between. This CDR3 comprises 13 residues. CDR3 coding DNA: TGTGCCAGCAGTTTAGGGGAGACCACTGAAGCTTTCCTT. Protein product: CASSLGETTEAFL.

This clonotype was found many times. The rearrangement uses TRBV10-3 and TRBJ2-7; 7 nucleotides agree with TRBD1. CDR3 length equals 13 residues. Looked up from germline, CDR1 is ENHRY and CDR2 is SYGVKD. The V and J ends lost 7 bases and 4 bases, in that order; junction bases with no gene match: 7. The DNA of the CDR3 is TGTGCCATCAAGTCGACAGGGAGTTACGAGCAGTACTTC. It yields the protein CAIKSTGSYEQYF.

This clonotype was seen ten or more times. V gene TRBV19 combines with J gene TRBJ1-5; 7 bases line up with TRBD1. This CDR3 comprises 17 residues. Germline loops: CDR1 LNHDA, CDR2 SQIVND (reference sequence). V dropped 1 base and J dropped 4; count of bases not matched to a gene: 10. This CDR3 reads CASSIGWTQGLNQPQHF. CDR3 coding DNA: TGTGCCAGTAGTATAGGTTGGACACAGGGGCTGAATCAGCCCCAGCATTTT.

Many counts were recorded for this clonotype. V gene TRBV6-5 combines with J gene TRBJ2-7; 9 bases fit TRBD1. CDR3 length: 14 residues. The V gene end was trimmed by 3 bases and the J gene end by 3 bases; junction bases not matched to a gene: 3. Looked up from germline, CDR1 is MNHEY and CDR2 is SVGAGI. DNA of the CDR3: TGTGCCAGCAGTTATGGGACAGGGTACTACGAGCAGTACTTC. It specifies CASSYGTGYYEQYF.

This clonotype was found many times. The CDR3 loop reads CASSRTGEANIQYF. Written as DNA, the CDR3 is TGTGCCAGCAGTAGGACAGGGGAGGCAAACATTCAGTACTTC. This rearrangement joins TRBV28 to TRBJ2-4; 9 bases are shared with TRBD1. From germline, CDR1 is MDHEN and CDR2 SYDVKM. Trimming cost V 5 bases and J 6 bases; bases outside gene matches: 5. The length of the CDR3 is 14 residues.

The chain uses TRBV5-1 and TRBJ2-4; no reliable D call. The length of the CDR3 is 16 residues. Trimming took off 0 bases at V and 3 bases at J, with 13 bases between the two ends. The germline CDR1 and CDR2 sequences are SGHRS and YFSETQ. CDR3: CASSLGGSRGKNIQYF. The CDR3 nucleotides are TGCGCCAGCAGCTTGGGGGGTAGTCGTGGCAAAAACATTCAGTACTTC.

This clonotype was picked up many times. The rearrangement uses TRBV9 and TRBJ2-7; 7 positions agree with TRBD1. V dropped 0 bases and J dropped 0; count of bases not matched to a gene: 6. Germline V gene lookup returns CDR1 SGDLS and CDR2 YYNGEE. The CDR3 runs to 16 residues. The CDR3 DNA is TGTGCCAGCAGCGTAGGTGTAACAGGGGACTCCTACGAGCAGTACTTC. This sequence encodes CASSVGVTGDSYEQYF. Using reference TRBV9 and TRBJ2-7 for the parts outside the CDR3, the full variable domain is DSGVTQTPKHLITATGQRVTLRCSPRSGDLSVYWYQQSLDQGLQFLIQYYNGEERAKGNILERFSAQQFPDLHSELNLSSLELGDSALYFCASSVGVTGDSYEQYFGPGTRLTVT.

This clonotype was counted many times. The chain links TRBV6-1 to TRBJ2-2; TRBD1 matches 7 bases. This CDR3 comprises 15 residues. Per the germline V gene, CDR1 is MNHNS and CDR2 is SASEGT. The ends lost 6 bases at V and 0 bases at J; junction bases unmatched: 4. For the CDR3, the DNA is TGTGCCAGCAGCCCCCAGGGGGCGAACACCGGGGAGCTGTTTTTT. This encodes CASSPQGANTGELFF.

This clonotype was picked up many times. The chain carries TRBV24-1 and TRBJ2-2, with TRBD1 matching over 7 bases. Germline values: CDR1 KGHDR, CDR2 SFDVKD. CDR3 size: 16 residues. V was pared by 4 bases and J by 2 bases, with 6 bases of the junction left unmatched. The CDR3 DNA reads as TGTGCCACCAGTGAAAGAACAGGGGCTAACACCGGGGAGCTGTTTTTT. Protein sequence: CATSERTGANTGELFF.

The rearrangement joins TRBV6-1 to TRBJ2-7, with a weak D call TRBD1 (5 bases). Germline V gene lookup returns CDR1 MNHNS and CDR2 SASEGT. The V and J ends lost 6 bases and 2 bases respectively, with 14 bases between them. The CDR3 has 14 amino acids. The CDR3 here is CASRSTGAPYEQYF. CDR3 sequence (DNA): TGTGCCAGCAGATCAACAGGTGCACCCTACGAGCAGTACTTC.

The chain couples TRBV13 to TRBJ1-3; no clear D gene. Germline V CDR1 and CDR2: PRHDT, FYEKMQ (reference sequence). V lost 1 base and J lost 2, with 6 bases in between. The CDR3 is made up of 14 amino acids. The CDR3 sequence: CASSLVVAGNTIYF. The DNA for the CDR3 is TGTGCCAGCAGCTTAGTCGTTGCTGGAAACACCATATATTTT.

V usage is TRBV12-3 or TRBV12-4 and J usage is TRBJ2-5, with D possibly being TRBD1 (8 bases). The CDR3 loop spans 14 amino acids. V was cut by 5 bases and J by 4 bases, with 14 bases left in between. The CDR3 spells CASSQTGEGETQYF. The CDR3 region has the DNA TGTGCCAGCAGTCAGACAGGGGAGGGAGAGACCCAGTACTTC.